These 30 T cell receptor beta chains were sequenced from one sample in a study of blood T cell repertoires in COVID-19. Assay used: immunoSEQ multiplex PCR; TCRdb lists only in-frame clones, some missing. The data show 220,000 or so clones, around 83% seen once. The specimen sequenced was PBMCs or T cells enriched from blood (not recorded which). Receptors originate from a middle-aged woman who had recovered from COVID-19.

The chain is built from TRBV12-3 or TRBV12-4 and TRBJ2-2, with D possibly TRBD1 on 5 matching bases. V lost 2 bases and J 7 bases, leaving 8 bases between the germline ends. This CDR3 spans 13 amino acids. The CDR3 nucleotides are TGTGCCAGCAGTTTACAGGGAATCGGGGAGCTGTTTTTT. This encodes CASSLQGIGELFF.

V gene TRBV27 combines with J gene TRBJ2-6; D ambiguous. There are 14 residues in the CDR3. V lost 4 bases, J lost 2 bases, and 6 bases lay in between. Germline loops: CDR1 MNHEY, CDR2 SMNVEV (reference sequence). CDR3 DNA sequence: TGTGCCAGCAGTTGGGCAGCTGGGGCCAACGTCCTGACTTTC. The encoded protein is CASSWAAGANVLTF.

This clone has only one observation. The CDR3 sequence is CATSAGQGRELFF. The CDR3 DNA reads as TGTGCCACCAGTGCCGGACAGGGTAGGGAGCTGTTTTTT. This sequence joins TRBV24-1 and TRBJ2-2; TRBD1 matches at 8 bases. Germline CDR1 KGHDR, CDR2 SFDVKD. Trimming cost V 5 bases and J 9 bases; bases outside gene matches: 4. The CDR3 totals 13 residues.

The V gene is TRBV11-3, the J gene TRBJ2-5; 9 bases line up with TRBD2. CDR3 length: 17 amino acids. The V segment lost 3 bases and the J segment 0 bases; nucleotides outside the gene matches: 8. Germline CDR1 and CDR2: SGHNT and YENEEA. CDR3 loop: CASSFGGGGGYQETQYF. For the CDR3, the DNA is TGTGCCAGCAGCTTCGGCGGGGGGGGAGGTTACCAAGAGACCCAGTACTTC. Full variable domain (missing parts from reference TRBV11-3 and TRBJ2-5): EAGVVQSPRYKIIEKKQPVAFWCNPISGHNTLYWYLQNLGQGPELLIRYENEEAVDDSQLPKDRFSAERLKGVDSTLKIQPAELGDSAVYLCASSFGGGGGYQETQYFGPGTRLLVL.

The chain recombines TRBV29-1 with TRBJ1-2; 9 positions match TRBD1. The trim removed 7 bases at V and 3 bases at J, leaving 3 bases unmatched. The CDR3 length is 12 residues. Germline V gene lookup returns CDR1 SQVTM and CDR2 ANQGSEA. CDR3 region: CSAQGADYGYTF. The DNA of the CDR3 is TGCAGCGCACAGGGGGCGGACTATGGCTACACCTTC. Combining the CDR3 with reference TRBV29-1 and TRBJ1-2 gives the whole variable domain SAVISQKPSRDICQRGTSLTIQCQVDSQVTMMFWYRQQPGQSLTLIATANQGSEATYESGFVIDKFPISRPNLTFSTLTVSNMSPEDSSIYLCSAQGADYGYTFGSGTRLTVV.

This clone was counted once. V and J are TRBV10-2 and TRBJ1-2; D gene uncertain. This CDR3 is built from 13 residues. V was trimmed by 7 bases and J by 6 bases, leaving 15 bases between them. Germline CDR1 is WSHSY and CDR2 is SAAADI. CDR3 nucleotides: TGCGCCAGCACCCATGGTGCAAGCGATGGCTACACCTTC. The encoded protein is CASTHGASDGYTF.

The CDR3 sequence: CASSFFGVRTGELFF. CDR3 nucleotide sequence: TGTGCCAGCAGCTTCTTCGGAGTTCGAACCGGGGAGCTGTTTTTT. The chain joins TRBV7-9 to TRBJ2-2; D is uncertain. The CDR3 extends over 15 amino acids. In germline, CDR1 is SEHNR, CDR2 FQNEAQ (reference sequence). Trimming removed 3 bases at V and 5 bases at J, with 13 bases between.

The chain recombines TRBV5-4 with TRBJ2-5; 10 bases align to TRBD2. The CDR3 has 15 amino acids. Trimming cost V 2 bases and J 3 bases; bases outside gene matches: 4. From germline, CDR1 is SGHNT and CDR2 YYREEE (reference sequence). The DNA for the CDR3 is TGTGCCAGCAGCTTCAGCGGGAGGGTAGAAGAGACCCAGTACTTC. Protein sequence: CASSFSGRVEETQYF.

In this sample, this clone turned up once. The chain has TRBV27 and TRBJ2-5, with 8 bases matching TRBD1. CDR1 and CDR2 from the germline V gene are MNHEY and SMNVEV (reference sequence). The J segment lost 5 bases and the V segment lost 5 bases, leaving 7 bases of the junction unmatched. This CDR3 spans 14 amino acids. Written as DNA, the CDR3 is TGTGCCAGCAGTGGGACAGGCTTGGGGGAGACCCAGTACTTC. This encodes CASSGTGLGETQYF.

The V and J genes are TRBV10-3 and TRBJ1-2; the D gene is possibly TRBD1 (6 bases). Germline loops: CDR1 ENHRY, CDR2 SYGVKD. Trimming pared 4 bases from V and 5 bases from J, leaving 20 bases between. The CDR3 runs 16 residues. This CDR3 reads CAISGSQINREYGYTF. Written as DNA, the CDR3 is TGTGCCATCAGTGGGTCCCAGATTAACAGGGAGTATGGCTACACCTTC.

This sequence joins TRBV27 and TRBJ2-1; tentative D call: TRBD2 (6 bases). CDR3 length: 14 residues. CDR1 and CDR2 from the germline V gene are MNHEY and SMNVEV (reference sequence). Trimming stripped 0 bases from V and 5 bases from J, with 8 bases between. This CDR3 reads CASSLSTSHNEQFF. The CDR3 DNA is TGTGCCAGCAGTTTATCGACTAGTCACAATGAGCAGTTCTTC.

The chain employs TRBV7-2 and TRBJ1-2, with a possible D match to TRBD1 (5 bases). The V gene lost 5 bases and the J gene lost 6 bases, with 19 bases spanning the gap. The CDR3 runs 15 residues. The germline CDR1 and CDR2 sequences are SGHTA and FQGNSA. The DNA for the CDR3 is TGTGCCAGCAGCCCTTACAGGTTTGAAGTCAATGGCTACACCTTC. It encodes CASSPYRFEVNGYTF. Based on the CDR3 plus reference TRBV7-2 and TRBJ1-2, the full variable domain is GAGVSQSPSNKVTEKGKDVELRCDPISGHTALYWYRQSLGQGLEFLIYFQGNSAPDKSGLPSDRFSAERTGGSVSTLTIQRTQQEDSAVYLCASSPYRFEVNGYTFGSGTRLTVV.

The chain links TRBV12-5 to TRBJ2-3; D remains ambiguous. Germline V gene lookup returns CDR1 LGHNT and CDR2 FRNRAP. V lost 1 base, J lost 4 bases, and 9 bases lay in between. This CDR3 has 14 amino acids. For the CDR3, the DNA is TGTGCTAGTGGTTTGGGGGCCCTACCAGATACGCAGTATTTT. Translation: CASGLGALPDTQYF.

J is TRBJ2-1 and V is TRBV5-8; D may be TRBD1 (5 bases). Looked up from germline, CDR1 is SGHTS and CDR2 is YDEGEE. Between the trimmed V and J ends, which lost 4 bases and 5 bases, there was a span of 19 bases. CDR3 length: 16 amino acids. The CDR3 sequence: CASSASLSRANNEQFF. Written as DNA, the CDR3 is TGTGCCAGCAGCGCATCCCTCAGCAGGGCGAACAATGAGCAGTTCTTC. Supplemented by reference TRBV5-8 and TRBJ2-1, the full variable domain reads EAGVTQSPTHLIKTRGQQATLRCSPISGHTSVYWYQQALGLGLQFLLWYDEGEERNRGNFPPRFSGRQFPNYSSELNVNALELEDSALYLCASSASLSRANNEQFFGPGTRLTVL.

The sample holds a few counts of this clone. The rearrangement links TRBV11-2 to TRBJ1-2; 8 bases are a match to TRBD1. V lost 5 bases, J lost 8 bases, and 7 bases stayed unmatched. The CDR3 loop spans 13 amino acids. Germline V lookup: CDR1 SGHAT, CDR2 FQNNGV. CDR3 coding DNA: TGTGCCAGCAGCCGTGACAGGGGCAGCGGCTACACCTTC. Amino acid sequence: CASSRDRGSGYTF.

CDR3 sequence reads: CASSPPTGTGFMHEQYF. DNA of the CDR3: TGTGCCAGCTCACCACCGACCGGGACAGGGTTTATGCACGAGCAGTACTTC. The chain combines TRBV18 with TRBJ2-7; 9 positions agree with TRBD1. CDR3 length: 17 amino acids. V lost 0 bases and J lost 5; bases outside the gene matches: 11. Looked up from germline, CDR1 is KGHSH and CDR2 is LQKENI.

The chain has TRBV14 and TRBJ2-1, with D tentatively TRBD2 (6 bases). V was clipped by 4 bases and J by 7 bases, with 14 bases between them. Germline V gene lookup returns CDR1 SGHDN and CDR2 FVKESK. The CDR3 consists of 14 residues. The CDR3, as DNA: TGTGCCAGCAGCCCGGACTACTCTCGGAATGAGCAGTTCTTC. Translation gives CASSPDYSRNEQFF.

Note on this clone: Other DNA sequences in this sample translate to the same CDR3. Written as DNA, the CDR3 is TGCGCCAGCCGTCGACTAGCGGGTTACAATGAGCAGTTCTTC. Translating gives CASRRLAGYNEQFF. V is TRBV4-1 and J is TRBJ2-1, with 10 bases matching TRBD2. Germline V gene lookup returns CDR1 MGHRA and CDR2 YSYEKL. The CDR3 is made up of 14 amino acids. Trimming took 8 bases from V and 4 from J; bases not matched to a gene: 5.

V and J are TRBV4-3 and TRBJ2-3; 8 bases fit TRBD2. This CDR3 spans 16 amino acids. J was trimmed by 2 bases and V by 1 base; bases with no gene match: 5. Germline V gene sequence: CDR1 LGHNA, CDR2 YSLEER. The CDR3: CASSQAAGANTDTQYF. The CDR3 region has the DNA TGCGCCAGCAGCCAAGCAGCGGGGGCGAACACAGATACGCAGTATTTT.

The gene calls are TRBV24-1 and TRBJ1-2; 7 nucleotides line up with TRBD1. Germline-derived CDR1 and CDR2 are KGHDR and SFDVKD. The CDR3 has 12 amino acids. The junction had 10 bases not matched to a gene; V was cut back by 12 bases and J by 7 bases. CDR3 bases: TGTGCCGTCTCGACAGGGCTCCGTGGCTACACCTTC. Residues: CAVSTGLRGYTF.

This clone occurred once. The CDR3, as DNA: TGTGCCAGCAGCCAGGAAGGGGGGGCGAACACCGGGGAGCTGTTTTTT. This encodes CASSQEGGANTGELFF. J is TRBJ2-2 and V is TRBV4-2; perhaps TRBD2 as D (7 bases). V was cut by 3 bases and J by 0 bases, with 11 bases left in between. The CDR3 is 16 residues long. Germline V CDR1 and CDR2: LGHNA, YNFKEQ.

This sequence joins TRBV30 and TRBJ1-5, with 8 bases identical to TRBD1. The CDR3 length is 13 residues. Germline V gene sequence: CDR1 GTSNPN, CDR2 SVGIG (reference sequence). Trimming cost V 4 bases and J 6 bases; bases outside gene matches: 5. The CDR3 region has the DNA TGTGCCTGGATGACAGGGGCAGGTCAGCCCCAGCATTTT. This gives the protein CAWMTGAGQPQHF.

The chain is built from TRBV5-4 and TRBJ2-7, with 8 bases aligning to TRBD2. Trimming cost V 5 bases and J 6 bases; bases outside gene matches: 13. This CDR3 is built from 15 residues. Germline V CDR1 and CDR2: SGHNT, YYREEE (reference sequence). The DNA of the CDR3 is TGTGCCAGCAGGTTGCCCGGGACTAGTAATAGCGAGCAGTACTTC. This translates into CASRLPGTSNSEQYF.

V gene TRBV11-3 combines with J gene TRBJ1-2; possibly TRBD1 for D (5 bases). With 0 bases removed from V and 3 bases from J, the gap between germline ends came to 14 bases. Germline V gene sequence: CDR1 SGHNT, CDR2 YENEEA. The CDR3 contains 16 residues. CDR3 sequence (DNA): TGTGCCAGCAGCTTAGATCTCGGACAAATCGACTATGGCTACACCTTC. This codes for CASSLDLGQIDYGYTF.

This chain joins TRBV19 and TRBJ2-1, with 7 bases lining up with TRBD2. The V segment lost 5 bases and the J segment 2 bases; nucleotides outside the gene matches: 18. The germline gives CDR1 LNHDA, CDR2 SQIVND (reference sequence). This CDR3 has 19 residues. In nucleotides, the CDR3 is TGTGCCAGTAGTGCCCCCCTAGGGCGGGAGCTTATTGCCTACAATGAGCAGTTCTTC. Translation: CASSAPLGRELIAYNEQFF.

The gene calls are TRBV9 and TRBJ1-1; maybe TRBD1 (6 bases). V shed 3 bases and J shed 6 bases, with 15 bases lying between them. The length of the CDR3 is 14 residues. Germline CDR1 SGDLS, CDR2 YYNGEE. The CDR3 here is CASSATGNGAEAFF. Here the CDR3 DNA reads TGTGCCAGCAGCGCCACAGGGAACGGTGCTGAAGCTTTCTTT. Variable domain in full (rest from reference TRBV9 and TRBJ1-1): DSGVTQTPKHLITATGQRVTLRCSPRSGDLSVYWYQQSLDQGLQFLIQYYNGEERAKGNILERFSAQQFPDLHSELNLSSLELGDSALYFCASSATGNGAEAFFGQGTRLTVV.

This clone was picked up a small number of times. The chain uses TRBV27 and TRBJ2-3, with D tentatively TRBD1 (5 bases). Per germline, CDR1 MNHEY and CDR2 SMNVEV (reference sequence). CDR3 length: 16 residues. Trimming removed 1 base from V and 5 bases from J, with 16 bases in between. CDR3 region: CASSLFEQARGDTQYF. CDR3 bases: TGTGCCAGCAGTTTATTCGAACAGGCCCGAGGAGATACGCAGTATTTT.

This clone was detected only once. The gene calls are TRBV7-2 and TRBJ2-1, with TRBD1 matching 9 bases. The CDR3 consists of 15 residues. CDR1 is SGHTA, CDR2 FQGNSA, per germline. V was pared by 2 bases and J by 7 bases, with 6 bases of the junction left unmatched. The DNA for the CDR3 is TGTGCCAGCAGCTTAATGGGACAGGGTTGGAATGAGCAGTTCTTC. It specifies CASSLMGQGWNEQFF.

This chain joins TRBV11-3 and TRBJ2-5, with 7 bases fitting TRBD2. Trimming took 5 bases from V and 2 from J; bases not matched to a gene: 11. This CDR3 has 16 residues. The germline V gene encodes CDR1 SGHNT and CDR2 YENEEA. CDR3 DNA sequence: TGTGCCAGCAGCCCACTCGGGGGGTATCCTCAAGAGACCCAGTACTTC. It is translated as CASSPLGGYPQETQYF.

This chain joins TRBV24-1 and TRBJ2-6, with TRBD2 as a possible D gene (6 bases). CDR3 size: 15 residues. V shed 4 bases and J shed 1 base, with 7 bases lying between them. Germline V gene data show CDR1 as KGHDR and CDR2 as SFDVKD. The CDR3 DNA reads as TGTGCCACCAGTGAAGGAGGGTCTGGGGCCAACGTCCTGACTTTC. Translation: CATSEGGSGANVLTF.